The 19 T cell receptor beta chains listed next were all sequenced from one sample in a study of blood T cell repertoires in COVID-19. TCRdb's table, derived via immunoSEQ multiplex PCR, lists solely in-frame clones and lacks some. The data hold approximately 200,000 clones, with about 83% observed a single time. The specimen was peripheral blood. These receptors originate from a man in his sixties who had recovered from COVID-19.

The rearrangement joins TRBV6-4 to TRBJ2-1, with D tentatively TRBD2 (6 bases). V was shortened by 3 bases and J by 9 bases, with 12 bases between the two germline ends. CDR3 length equals 13 residues. CDR1 is MRHNA, CDR2 SNTAGT, per germline. CDR3 nucleotide sequence: TGTGCCAGCAGTGAGGCGGGAAAGAGTGAGCAGTTCTTC. Its protein product is CASSEAGKSEQFF.

This clone has only a few counts. The chain combines TRBV11-2 with TRBJ2-1; 7 positions agree with TRBD1. Germline V gene data show CDR1 as SGHAT and CDR2 as FQNNGV. The CDR3 has 15 residues. V gave up 5 bases and J gave up 6 bases; unmatched junction bases: 10. The CDR3 sequence: CASSQKPGQINEQFF. DNA for the CDR3: TGTGCCAGCAGCCAGAAACCGGGACAGATCAATGAGCAGTTCTTC.

J is TRBJ2-7 and V is TRBV29-1; 7 bases are a match to TRBD2. Germline CDR1 SQVTM, CDR2 ANQGSEA. This CDR3 contains 13 residues. Trimming took 3 bases from V and 5 from J; bases not matched to a gene: 7. The DNA for the CDR3 is TGCAGCGTTGAGGGCGCGGGAGAGAACGAGCAGTACTTC. Its translation: CSVEGAGENEQYF.

This chain connects TRBV6-5 to TRBJ1-2, with D possibly TRBD1 on 5 matching bases. The CDR3 sequence is 14 residues long. V lost 2 bases and J lost 1, with 8 bases in between. The germline gives CDR1 MNHEY, CDR2 SVGAGI. As DNA, the CDR3 is TGTGCCAGCAGTTACCTAAGGGGTAACTATGGCTACACCTTC. Translated: CASSYLRGNYGYTF.

The chain has TRBV7-2 and TRBJ1-1, with 8 bases fitting TRBD1. Trimming took 0 bases from V and 0 from J; bases not matched to a gene: 3. The CDR3 spans 16 residues. Germline loops: CDR1 SGHTA, CDR2 FQGNSA. CDR3 sequence (DNA): TGTGCCAGCAGCTTAGCGCGGACAGGGTTGAACACTGAAGCTTTCTTT. Encoded protein: CASSLARTGLNTEAFF.

The chain links TRBV7-2 to TRBJ2-2; 8 nucleotides match TRBD1. Losses at the gene ends were 6 bases for V and 5 bases for J; bases not matched to a gene: 8. Germline V lookup: CDR1 SGHTA, CDR2 FQGNSA. CDR3 length equals 15 residues. The CDR3 nucleotides read TGTGCCAGCAGTCCAGGGGGCGCGGGTACCGGGGAGCTGTTTTTT. It codes for CASSPGGAGTGELFF.

The chain combines TRBV18 with TRBJ2-1; 10 bases fit TRBD1. Germline CDR1 KGHSH, CDR2 LQKENI. CDR3 length: 15 amino acids. Trimming at V came to 6 bases and at J to 7 bases, leaving 9 bases not matched to a gene. Written as DNA, the CDR3 is TGTGCCAGCTCGTGGGGACAGGGGATTGTAAATGAGCAGTTCTTC. Translating it yields CASSWGQGIVNEQFF.

This CDR3 is CASSSQWASSYNSPLHF. Written as DNA, the CDR3 is TGTGCCAGCAGTTCCCAGTGGGCCAGCTCCTATAATTCACCCCTCCACTTT. This sequence joins TRBV3-1 (or the pseudogene TRBV3-2) and TRBJ1-6; D not certain. Germline V gene lookup returns CDR1 LGHDT and CDR2 YNNKEL (reference sequence). V was pared by 6 bases and J by 0 bases, with 15 bases between. The CDR3 consists of 17 residues.

The chain is built from TRBV19 and TRBJ2-1; tentative D call: TRBD2 (6 bases). This CDR3 has 16 residues. The germline V gene encodes CDR1 LNHDA and CDR2 SQIVND (reference sequence). Trimming shortened V by 7 bases and J by 8 bases, and 24 bases separated the two germline ends. CDR3 DNA: TGTGCCAGTACCATAGAGGGGTTTGGGGAGGCGGATGAGCAGTTCTTC. Its protein is CASTIEGFGEADEQFF.

This chain links TRBV6-2 or TRBV6-3 with TRBJ1-1, with TRBD1 as a possible D gene (5 bases). Germline V gene sequence: CDR1 MNHEY, CDR2 SVGEGT. This CDR3 spans 13 amino acids. Trimming took 1 base from V and 4 from J, leaving 7 bases between them. CDR3 residues: CASSYWGGTEAFF. The DNA of the CDR3 is TGTGCCAGCAGTTACTGGGGGGGCACTGAAGCTTTCTTT.

This sequence joins TRBV5-8 and TRBJ1-5, with D maybe TRBD1 (5 bases). This CDR3 spans 13 amino acids. Trimming left V 2 bases short and J 5 bases short, with 8 bases between. Germline loops: CDR1 SGHTS, CDR2 YDEGEE. The CDR3 spells CASSLRGDQPQHF. The CDR3 region has the DNA TGTGCCAGCAGCTTAAGGGGTGATCAGCCCCAGCATTTT. Full variable domain (outside the CDR3, taken from reference TRBV5-8 and TRBJ1-5): EAGVTQSPTHLIKTRGQQATLRCSPISGHTSVYWYQQALGLGLQFLLWYDEGEERNRGNFPPRFSGRQFPNYSSELNVNALELEDSALYLCASSLRGDQPQHFGDGTRLSIL.

The chain joins TRBV7-3 to TRBJ2-7; tentative D call: TRBD1 (6 bases). Germline-derived CDR1 and CDR2 are SGHTA and FQGTGA. The CDR3 is 11 residues long. The germline V and J ends were trimmed by 5 bases and 7 bases, with 9 bases remaining between them. The chain's CDR3 is CASSPDREQYF. In DNA form, the CDR3 reads TGTGCCAGCAGCCCAGACAGGGAGCAGTACTTC.

The V gene is TRBV6-5, the J gene TRBJ2-7, with a weak D call TRBD2 (5 bases). The CDR3 has 13 amino acids. Germline CDR1 reads MNHEY; CDR2 reads SVGAGI. Trimming removed 3 bases at V and 6 bases at J, with 12 bases between. The CDR3 sequence is CASSYLAPGEQYF. CDR3 nucleotide sequence: TGTGCCAGCAGTTATCTAGCACCCGGCGAGCAGTACTTC.

The chain joins TRBV15 to TRBJ1-5, with D hard to call. Trimming cost V 5 bases and J 3 bases, with 20 bases left between them. CDR1 LNHNV and CDR2 YYDKDF come from the germline V gene (reference sequence). CDR3 length: 17 amino acids. CDR3 protein: CATSGPPGGRINQPQHF. Written as DNA, the CDR3 is TGTGCCACCAGCGGACCCCCAGGCGGGAGAATCAATCAGCCCCAGCATTTT.

The chain recombines TRBV28 with TRBJ2-7, with 12 positions matching TRBD2. J was trimmed by 2 bases and V by 9 bases; bases with no gene match: 2. Germline V gene data show CDR1 as MDHEN and CDR2 as SYDVKM. The CDR3 has 13 residues. DNA of the CDR3: TGTGCCAGTCGGACTAGCGGGGCCTACGAGCAGTACTTC. Residues: CASRTSGAYEQYF.

This chain links TRBV25-1 with TRBJ1-2; D is unresolved. CDR3 length: 14 residues. V lost 6 bases to trimming and J lost 0 bases, with 11 bases between them. CDR1 is MGHDK and CDR2 is SYGVNS in the germline V gene. The CDR3 region is CASREGEPNYGYTF. The CDR3 DNA reads TGTGCCAGCAGAGAGGGAGAACCTAACTATGGCTACACCTTC.

For the CDR3, the DNA is TGCAGCGCATCCGGCGGGACAGGTTATGGTGAGCAGTACTTC. It translates to CSASGGTGYGEQYF. The rearrangement links TRBV29-1 to TRBJ2-7, with 8 bases that match TRBD1. This CDR3 spans 14 amino acids. Per the germline V gene, CDR1 is SQVTM and CDR2 is ANQGSEA. Trimming cost V 7 bases and J 7 bases; bases outside gene matches: 15.

The chain has TRBV27 and TRBJ1-2; no firm D call. Trimming pared 5 bases from V and 4 bases from J, leaving 14 bases between. Germline-derived CDR1 and CDR2 are MNHEY and SMNVEV (reference sequence). The CDR3 contains 14 residues. The CDR3 loop reads CASSANSYLYGYTF. The CDR3 bases are TGTGCCAGCAGTGCGAACAGTTACCTCTATGGCTACACCTTC.

The chain links TRBV3-1 (or the pseudogene TRBV3-2) to TRBJ1-3; no clear D gene. The CDR3 covers 14 residues. The V and J ends lost 0 bases and 5 bases respectively, with 8 bases between them. In germline, CDR1 is LGHDT, CDR2 YNNKEL (reference sequence). CDR3: CASSQDIGRNTIYF. The CDR3 region has the DNA TGTGCCAGCAGCCAAGACATCGGTAGAAACACCATATATTTT.